This T cell receptor (beta chain) was captured by sequencing in a study of chemoradiotherapy in HPV16-positive cancers. Study in general: Candidate HPV-specific clones and shared TCR motifs came from two HPV16-positive patients.

Over chemoradiotherapy, repertoires were sampled more than once. The ends lost 3 bases at V and 4 bases at J; junction bases unmatched: 1. From germline, CDR1 is MNHEY and CDR2 SMNVEV (reference sequence). CDR3 length equals 13 residues. Data came from immunoSEQ multiplex PCR; TCRdb stores just in-frame clones and leaves some out. The sample comprises around 5,000 clones, roughly 78% of which are singletons, and under 40% rests with the top ten. The TCR was taken from a human donor with HPV-associated anogenital cancer. The chain recombines TRBV27 with TRBJ2-5; 8 bases match TRBD2. Sample collection was performed from a patient who underwent chemoradiotherapy. Here the CDR3 reads CASSFGRGETQYF. As DNA, the CDR3 is TGTGCCAGCAGTTTCGGGAGGGGAGAGACCCAGTACTTC.